The clone carrying this T cell receptor beta chain appeared many times. These data are taken from a study of T cells in Graves' hyperthyroidism and ophthalmopathy. The CDR3 sequence is 14 residues long. Trimming removed 4 bases from V and 1 base from J, with 14 bases in between. Germline loops: CDR1 DFQATT, CDR2 SNEGSKA (reference sequence). TCR beta CDR3 sequences were amplified from RNA transcripts. The study used the HTBI primer set for a first-round RT-PCR of the TCR CDR3. TCRdb passed the multiplex PCR reads through MiXCR, listing each CDR3 protein once. Of about 560,000 distinct CDR3 sequences in the sample, over 15% were seen once.

The chain recombines TRBV20-1 with TRBJ2-7; D may be TRBD1 or TRBD2 (5 bases each). Sequenced: blood. This sequence originates from a woman in her late teens or twenties with Graves' hyperthyroidism. This chain's CDR3 is CSAKTGPRSYEQYF. CDR3 nucleotide sequence: TGCAGTGCTAAGACGGGACCCCGGTCCTACGAGCAGTACTTC.